The 27 T cell receptor beta chains in this list originate from one sample, sequenced in a study of radiation and T cells in renal cell carcinoma. Described time point: blood 2 weeks post-SBRT. Regarding treatment: 15 Gy SBRT to primary tumor, nephrectomy 4 weeks later. Profiling relied on immunoSEQ multiplex PCR, and the TCRdb table lists in-frame clones only, not all of them. The sample lists some 50,000 clones, 75% to 90% seen once, with 29% in the top ten. The sample here was blood, taken from a patient whose treatment included radiotherapy and nephrectomy. These receptors were collected from a woman aged 70-85 years with renal cell carcinoma.

This chain links TRBV18 with TRBJ1-3, with D hard to call. The germline V gene has CDR1 KGHSH and CDR2 LQKENI. Trimming removed 1 base from V and 0 bases from J, with 7 bases in between. This CDR3 has 15 amino acids. The CDR3 here is CASSPQGVSGNTIYF. The CDR3 bases are TGTGCCAGCTCACCACAGGGCGTCTCTGGAAACACCATATATTTT.

This clone was seen a few times. The rearrangement links TRBV2 to TRBJ2-7; TRBD1 aligns across 10 bases. Germline V gives CDR1 SNHLY, CDR2 FYNNEI. The CDR3 extends over 13 amino acids. The V segment lost 8 bases and the J segment 3 bases; nucleotides outside the gene matches: 4. The DNA of the CDR3 is TGTGCCAGCGTCCGGGACAGGGGCTACGAGCAGTACTTC. Amino acids: CASVRDRGYEQYF.

This clone is classed as medium-sized. The rearrangement joins TRBV19 to TRBJ2-7; TRBD2 is a possible D gene (6 bases). The CDR3 contains 14 residues. Germline V gene data show CDR1 as LNHDA and CDR2 as SQIVND (reference sequence). V was trimmed by 3 bases and J by 3 bases, leaving 12 bases between them. The CDR3 loop reads CASSIGGRHYEQYF. The CDR3 region has the DNA TGTGCCAGTAGTATTGGAGGGCGCCACTACGAGCAGTACTTC.

The J gene is TRBJ2-5, the V gene TRBV4-1; 7 nucleotides line up with TRBD1. CDR3 size: 17 residues. Germline V gene lookup returns CDR1 MGHRA and CDR2 YSYEKL. V lost 1 base to trimming and J lost 0 bases; unmatched junction nucleotides: 8. CDR3 coding DNA: TGCGCCAGCAGCCAAGTCGAGGGGGCACTGGACCAAGAGACCCAGTACTTC. It yields the protein CASSQVEGALDQETQYF.

This clone is a singleton in its sample. CDR3 coding DNA: TGTGCCAGCAGCTTTTTACTGGGTTCTGAAGCTTTCTTT. It specifies CASSFLLGSEAFF. The V gene is TRBV7-2, the J gene TRBJ1-1; D unclear. The CDR3 is 13 amino acids. The V gene lost 3 bases and the J gene lost 6 bases, with 11 bases spanning the gap. CDR1 SGHTA and CDR2 FQGNSA come from the germline V gene. The full variable domain, completed using reference TRBV7-2 and TRBJ1-1, is GAGVSQSPSNKVTEKGKDVELRCDPISGHTALYWYRQSLGQGLEFLIYFQGNSAPDKSGLPSDRFSAERTGGSVSTLTIQRTQQEDSAVYLCASSFLLGSEAFFGQGTRLTVV.

The rearrangement links TRBV2 to TRBJ1-2; TRBD1 aligns across 8 bases. Unmatched junction bases numbered 13, after V lost 6 bases and J lost 4 bases. CDR1 is SNHLY and CDR2 is FYNNEI in the germline V gene. The CDR3 extends over 16 amino acids. CDR3 DNA: TGTGCCAGCAGCGAACGAAAGATCGGGACAGGCTATGGCTACACCTTC. This gives the protein CASSERKIGTGYGYTF.

The rearrangement uses TRBV6-5 and TRBJ2-7; D not resolved. CDR3 length equals 14 residues. Germline V gene data show CDR1 as MNHEY and CDR2 as SVGAGI. V shed 6 bases and J shed 4 bases, with 16 bases lying between them. CDR3 sequence (DNA): TGTGCCAGCAGCCGTTATCCGGAGCCGTACGAGCAGTACTTC. Translation: CASSRYPEPYEQYF.

The chain recombines TRBV29-1 with TRBJ2-4, with 8 bases identical to TRBD2. V lost 0 bases and J lost 4; bases outside the gene matches: 2. The CDR3 sequence is 14 residues long. Germline-derived CDR1 and CDR2 are SQVTM and ANQGSEA. This CDR3 is CSVEERGVKNIQYF. The CDR3 DNA reads TGCAGCGTTGAAGAGCGGGGGGTAAAAAACATTCAGTACTTC.

The V call is TRBV10-1, the J call TRBJ2-7; 10 nucleotides agree with TRBD1. Germline CDR1 and CDR2: WNHNN and SYGVQD (reference sequence). V was clipped by 4 bases and J by 3 bases; unmatched bases: 6. The CDR3 consists of 15 residues. CDR3: CASSGRGTGVYEQYF. CDR3 coding DNA: TGCGCCAGCAGTGGCCGTGGGACAGGGGTCTACGAGCAGTACTTC.

This chain uses TRBV13 with TRBJ1-2; D not resolved. The CDR3 loop spans 12 amino acids. The germline V gene encodes CDR1 PRHDT and CDR2 FYEKMQ (reference sequence). Trimming shortened V by 1 base and J by 6 bases, and 6 bases separated the two germline ends. The CDR3 protein is CASSLVADGYTF. The CDR3 DNA follows: TGTGCCAGCAGCTTAGTGGCAGATGGCTACACCTTC.

The chain employs TRBV6-6 and TRBJ1-1; 7 nucleotides agree with TRBD1. CDR3 length: 13 amino acids. The germline CDR1 and CDR2 sequences are MNHNY and SVGAGI (reference sequence). The V gene end was trimmed by 7 bases and the J gene end by 2 bases; junction bases not matched to a gene: 4. The CDR3 reads CASTRTGNTEAFF. CDR3 coding DNA: TGTGCCAGCACCCGGACAGGAAACACTGAAGCTTTCTTT.

This chain links TRBV6-5 with TRBJ2-7; D is perhaps TRBD1 (5 bases). Looked up from germline, CDR1 is MNHEY and CDR2 is SVGAGI. Trimming removed 6 bases from V and 1 base from J, with 10 bases in between. The CDR3 contains 13 residues. CDR3 amino acids: CASSLDISYEQYF. Written as DNA, the CDR3 is TGTGCCAGCAGCCTGGACATTTCCTACGAGCAGTACTTC.

This chain connects TRBV4-1 to TRBJ2-1; D is ambiguous. The V end was cut by 1 base, the J end by 10 bases, with 11 bases between. CDR1 MGHRA and CDR2 YSYEKL come from the germline V gene. The CDR3 is 13 residues long. CDR3 coding DNA: TGCGCCAGCAGCCAAGCGGTTGGAGTGGAGCAGTTCTTC. Amino acid sequence: CASSQAVGVEQFF.

The chain is built from TRBV5-4 and TRBJ2-3; TRBD2 matches at 7 bases. This CDR3 comprises 14 residues. CDR1 and CDR2 (germline): SGHNT, YYREEE (reference sequence). After removal of 2 bases from V and 3 bases from J, the junction contained 3 bases not matched to a gene. The CDR3 DNA reads TGTGCCAGCAGCTTACTAGCGCCTACAGATACGCAGTATTTT. Amino acids: CASSLLAPTDTQYF.

The chain is built from TRBV18 and TRBJ2-5; a possible D gene is TRBD1 (5 bases). V lost 2 bases and J 4 bases, leaving 17 bases between the germline ends. There are 16 residues in the CDR3. Germline lookup yields CDR1 KGHSH and CDR2 LQKENI. CDR3 sequence reads: CASSPASQGGRETQYF. The CDR3 region has the DNA TGTGCCAGCTCACCAGCATCTCAGGGTGGAAGAGAGACCCAGTACTTC.

The genes are TRBV5-5 and TRBJ1-5; D is unresolved. This CDR3 contains 13 residues. Trimming took 4 bases from V and 4 from J, leaving 9 bases between them. Per the germline V gene, CDR1 is SGHKS and CDR2 is YYEKEE (reference sequence). In DNA, the CDR3 is TGTGCCAGCAGCGTTAATGCTAATCAGCCCCAGCATTTT. Translated, it gives CASSVNANQPQHF.

V and J are TRBV27 and TRBJ2-7; 8 bases are shared with TRBD2. Trimming at V came to 2 bases and at J to 4 bases, leaving 16 bases not matched to a gene. The germline V gene encodes CDR1 MNHEY and CDR2 SMNVEV (reference sequence). This CDR3 comprises 18 residues. The CDR3 bases are TGTGCCAGCAGTTTACGCCCCACGCCCCGGGGGGGGCATTACGAGCAGTACTTC. This sequence encodes CASSLRPTPRGGHYEQYF.

The CDR3 here is CASSDIGVQDTQYF. The CDR3 DNA reads TGTGCCAGCAGCGATATAGGAGTCCAGGATACGCAGTATTTT. The chain carries TRBV9 and TRBJ2-3, with D unclear. Germline lookup yields CDR1 SGDLS and CDR2 YYNGEE. Trimming stripped 3 bases from V and 6 bases from J, with 14 bases between. The CDR3 runs 14 residues.

This clone has just a few counts. The V and J genes are TRBV14 and TRBJ2-7; D is possibly TRBD2 (6 bases). CDR1 and CDR2 (germline): SGHDN, FVKESK. The length of the CDR3 is 13 residues. V lost 3 bases and J 10 bases, leaving 16 bases between the germline ends. The CDR3 DNA reads as TGTGCCAGCAGCCAGTCCCCAGGCGGGGTTCAGTACTTC. As protein: CASSQSPGGVQYF.

J is TRBJ2-5 and V is TRBV20-1; tentative D call: TRBD1 (5 bases). Germline V lookup: CDR1 DFQATT, CDR2 SNEGSKA (reference sequence). The CDR3 extends over 11 amino acids. V gave up 3 bases and J gave up 8 bases, with 10 bases separating them. The CDR3 spells CSARAGPTQYF. The CDR3 bases are TGCAGTGCTAGGGCAGGGCCCACCCAGTACTTC.

CDR3 coding DNA: TGTGCCAGCAGCTTGGGTGGGGGAGCGGCGCGCTACGAGCAGTACTTC. This encodes CASSLGGGAARYEQYF. The V and J genes are TRBV5-5 and TRBJ2-7; either TRBD1 or TRBD2 may supply D (5 bases each). The CDR3 is 16 amino acids. With 0 bases removed from V and 3 bases from J, the gap between germline ends came to 16 bases. Germline assignment: CDR1 SGHKS and CDR2 YYEKEE (reference sequence).

By sample share, this clone is medium-sized. The rearrangement uses TRBV5-1 and TRBJ2-1, with no clear D. The CDR3 is 13 amino acids. V was shortened by 5 bases and J by 1 base, with 7 bases between the two germline ends. Germline V gene data show CDR1 as SGHRS and CDR2 as YFSETQ. Here the CDR3 DNA reads TGCGCCAGCAGAATAAGGTCCTACAATGAGCAGTTCTTC. This gives the protein CASRIRSYNEQFF.

This chain uses TRBV6-5 with TRBJ2-3; the match to TRBD2 covers 10 bases. Germline-derived CDR1 and CDR2 are MNHEY and SVGAGI. The CDR3 consists of 14 residues. The V segment lost 9 bases and the J segment 4 bases; nucleotides outside the gene matches: 7. CDR3 residues: CASKRGGRPDTQYF. The CDR3, as DNA: TGTGCCAGTAAGCGGGGGGGCCGCCCAGATACGCAGTATTTT.

The CDR3 sequence is CASSRGRTSYEQYF. The CDR3, as DNA: TGTGCCAGCAGTCGAGGACGCACCTCCTACGAGCAGTACTTC. J is TRBJ2-7 and V is TRBV6-5; no definite D call. The CDR3 covers 14 residues. Germline values: CDR1 MNHEY, CDR2 SVGAGI. Deletions cut 5 bases from V and 0 bases from J, with 11 bases between.

In its sample, this clone was seen once. CDR3 nucleotides: TGTGCCAGCAGCTCCTACTTCGCCGCGAACACCGGGGAGCTGTTTTTT. Translated: CASSSYFAANTGELFF. The V call is TRBV11-2, the J call TRBJ2-2; D remains ambiguous. This CDR3 region has 16 residues. Germline V CDR1 and CDR2: SGHAT, FQNNGV. V was cut by 4 bases and J by 0 bases, with 12 bases left in between.

This chain uses TRBV7-2 with TRBJ1-1; 10 nucleotides align to TRBD1. CDR3 length equals 13 residues. V trimming: 5 bases; J trimming: 8 bases; junction bases outside the gene matches: 5. The V gene's germline CDR1 is SGHTA and CDR2 FQGNSA. This CDR3 reads CASSQDRGREAFF. CDR3 bases: TGTGCCAGCAGCCAAGACAGGGGGCGAGAAGCTTTCTTT. Based on the CDR3 plus reference TRBV7-2 and TRBJ1-1, the full variable domain is GAGVSQSPSNKVTEKGKDVELRCDPISGHTALYWYRQSLGQGLEFLIYFQGNSAPDKSGLPSDRFSAERTGGSVSTLTIQRTQQEDSAVYLCASSQDRGREAFFGQGTRLTVV.

The chain couples TRBV5-5 to TRBJ2-3, with D possibly called TRBD1 or TRBD2 (5 bases each). In germline, CDR1 is SGHKS, CDR2 YYEKEE (reference sequence). This CDR3 region has 16 residues. Trimming removed 4 bases at V and 2 bases at J, with 17 bases between. CDR3: CASSPTGTLITDTQYF. As DNA, the CDR3 is TGTGCCAGCAGCCCTACCGGGACCCTAATCACAGATACGCAGTATTTT.